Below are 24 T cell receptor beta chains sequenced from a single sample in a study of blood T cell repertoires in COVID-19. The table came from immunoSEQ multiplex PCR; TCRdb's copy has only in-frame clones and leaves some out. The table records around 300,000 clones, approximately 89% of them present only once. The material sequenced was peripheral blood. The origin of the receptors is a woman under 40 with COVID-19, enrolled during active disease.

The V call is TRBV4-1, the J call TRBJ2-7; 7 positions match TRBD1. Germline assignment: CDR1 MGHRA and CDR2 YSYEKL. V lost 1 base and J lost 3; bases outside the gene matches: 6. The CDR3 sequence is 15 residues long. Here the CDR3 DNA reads TGCGCCAGCAGCCAAGCCCCGGGACAGAACTACGAGCAGTACGTC. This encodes CASSQAPGQNYEQYV.

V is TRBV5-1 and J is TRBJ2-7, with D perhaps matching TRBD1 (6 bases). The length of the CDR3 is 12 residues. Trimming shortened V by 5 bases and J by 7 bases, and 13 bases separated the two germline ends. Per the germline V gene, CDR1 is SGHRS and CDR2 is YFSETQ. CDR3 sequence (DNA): TGCGCCAGCAGTTTGAAGGGGGTGGAGCAGTACTTC. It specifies CASSLKGVEQYF.

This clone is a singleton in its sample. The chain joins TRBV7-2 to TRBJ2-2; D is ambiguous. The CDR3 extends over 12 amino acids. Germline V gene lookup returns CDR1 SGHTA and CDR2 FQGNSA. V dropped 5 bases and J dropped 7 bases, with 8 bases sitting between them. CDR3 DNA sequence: TGTGCCAGCAGCCCCCGTAGCGGGGAGCTGTTTTTT. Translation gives CASSPRSGELFF.

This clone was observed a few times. The CDR3 nucleotides read TGCGCCAGCAGCCCCGATATTCAGAAAGGGGCCAACGTCCTGACTTTC. It encodes CASSPDIQKGANVLTF. The J gene is TRBJ2-6, the V gene TRBV4-3; D gene uncertain. Germline loops: CDR1 LGHNA, CDR2 YSLEER. V was shortened by 4 bases and J by 4 bases, with 14 bases between the two germline ends. There are 16 residues in the CDR3.

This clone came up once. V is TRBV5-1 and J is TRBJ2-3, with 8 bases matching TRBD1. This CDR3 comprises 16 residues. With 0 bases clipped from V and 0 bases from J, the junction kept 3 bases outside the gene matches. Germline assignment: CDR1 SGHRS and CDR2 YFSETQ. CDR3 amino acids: CASSLGGQGSTDTQYF. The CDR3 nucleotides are TGCGCCAGCAGCTTGGGTGGACAGGGTAGCACAGATACGCAGTATTTT.

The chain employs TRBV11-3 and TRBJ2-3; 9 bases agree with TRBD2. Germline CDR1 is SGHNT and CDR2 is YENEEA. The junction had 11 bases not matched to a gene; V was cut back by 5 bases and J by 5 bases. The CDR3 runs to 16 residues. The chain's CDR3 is CASSPGWRGGGDTQYF. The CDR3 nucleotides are TGTGCCAGCAGCCCAGGGTGGCGGGGGGGCGGAGATACGCAGTATTTT.

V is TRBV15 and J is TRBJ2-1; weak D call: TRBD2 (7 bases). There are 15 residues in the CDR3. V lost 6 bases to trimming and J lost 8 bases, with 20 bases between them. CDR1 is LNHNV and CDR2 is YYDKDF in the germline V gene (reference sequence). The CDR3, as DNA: TGTGCCACCAGTCTTTGGGGCGGGGGCAGGGATGAGCAGTTCTTC. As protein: CATSLWGGGRDEQFF. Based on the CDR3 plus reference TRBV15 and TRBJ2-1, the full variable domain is DAMVIQNPRYQVTQFGKPVTLSCSQTLNHNVMYWYQQKSSQAPKLLFHYYDKDFNNEADTPDNFQSRRPNTSFCFLDIRSPGLGDTAMYLCATSLWGGGRDEQFFGPGTRLTVL.

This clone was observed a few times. CDR3 residues: CASSTGDFYGYTF. The DNA of the CDR3 is TGTGCCAGCAGCACGGGGGATTTCTATGGCTACACCTTC. This sequence joins TRBV7-2 and TRBJ1-2; possible D gene TRBD1, 5 bases. Trimming pared 5 bases from V and 4 bases from J, leaving 11 bases between. This CDR3 region has 13 residues. Germline CDR1 and CDR2: SGHTA and FQGNSA.

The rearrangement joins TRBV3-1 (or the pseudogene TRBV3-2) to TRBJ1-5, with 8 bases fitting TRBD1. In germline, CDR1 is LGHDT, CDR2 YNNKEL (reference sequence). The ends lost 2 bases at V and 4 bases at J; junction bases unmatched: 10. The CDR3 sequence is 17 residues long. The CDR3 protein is CASSQKFRDRNNQPQHF. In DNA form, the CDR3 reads TGTGCCAGCAGCCAAAAATTTCGGGACAGGAATAATCAGCCCCAGCATTTT.

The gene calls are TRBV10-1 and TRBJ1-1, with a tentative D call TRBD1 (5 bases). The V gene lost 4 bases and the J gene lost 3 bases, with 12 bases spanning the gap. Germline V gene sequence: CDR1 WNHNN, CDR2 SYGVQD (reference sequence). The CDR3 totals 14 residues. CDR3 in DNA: TGCGCCAGCAGTGCCCGCAGGGAGGACACTGAAGCTTTCTTT. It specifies CASSARREDTEAFF.

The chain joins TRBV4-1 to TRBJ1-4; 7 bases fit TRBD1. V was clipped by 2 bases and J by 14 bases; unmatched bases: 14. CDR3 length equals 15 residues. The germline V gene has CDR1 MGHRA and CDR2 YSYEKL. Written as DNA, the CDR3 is TGCGCCAGCAGCCAACAAACAGGGGTCGACCTAAACCTGTTTTTT. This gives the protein CASSQQTGVDLNLFF.

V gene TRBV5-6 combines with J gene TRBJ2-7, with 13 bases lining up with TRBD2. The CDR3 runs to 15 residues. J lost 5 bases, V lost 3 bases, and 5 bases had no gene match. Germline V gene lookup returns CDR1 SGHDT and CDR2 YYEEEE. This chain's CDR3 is CASSSPTSGGNEQYV. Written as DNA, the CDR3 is TGTGCCAGCAGCTCGCCGACTAGCGGGGGGAACGAGCAGTACGTC.

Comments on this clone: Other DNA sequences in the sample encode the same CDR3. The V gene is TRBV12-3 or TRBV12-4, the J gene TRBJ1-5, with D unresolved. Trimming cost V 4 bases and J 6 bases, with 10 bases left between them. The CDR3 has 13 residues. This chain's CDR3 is CASSSEGGQPQHF. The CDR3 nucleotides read TGTGCCAGCAGTTCCGAGGGTGGTCAGCCCCAGCATTTT.

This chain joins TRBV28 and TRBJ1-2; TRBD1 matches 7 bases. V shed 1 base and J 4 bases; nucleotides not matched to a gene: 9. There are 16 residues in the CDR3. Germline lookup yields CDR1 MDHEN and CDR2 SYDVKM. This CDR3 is CASSLSQPGTVYGYTF. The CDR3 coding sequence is TGTGCCAGCAGTTTATCTCAACCCGGGACAGTCTATGGCTACACCTTC.

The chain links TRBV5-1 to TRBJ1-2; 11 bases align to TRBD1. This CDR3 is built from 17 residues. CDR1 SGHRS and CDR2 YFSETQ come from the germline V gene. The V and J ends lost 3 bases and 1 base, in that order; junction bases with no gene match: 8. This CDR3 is CASSWGQGGQVNYGYTF. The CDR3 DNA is TGCGCCAGCAGCTGGGGACAGGGGGGACAAGTTAACTATGGCTACACCTTC.

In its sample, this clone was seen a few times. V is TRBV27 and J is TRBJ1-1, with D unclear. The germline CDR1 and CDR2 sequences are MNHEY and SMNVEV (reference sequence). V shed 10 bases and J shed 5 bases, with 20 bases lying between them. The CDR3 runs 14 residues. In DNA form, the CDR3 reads TGTGCCACCGTTAAATTTGGCTTGAGGACTGAAGCTTTCTTT. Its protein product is CATVKFGLRTEAFF.

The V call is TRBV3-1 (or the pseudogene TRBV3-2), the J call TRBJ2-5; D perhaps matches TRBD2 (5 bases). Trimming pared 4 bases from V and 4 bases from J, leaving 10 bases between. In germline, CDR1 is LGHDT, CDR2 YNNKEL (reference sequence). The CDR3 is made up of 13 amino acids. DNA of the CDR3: TGTGCCAGCAGCCTCCGGGGTAGAGAGACCCAGTACTTC. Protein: CASSLRGRETQYF.

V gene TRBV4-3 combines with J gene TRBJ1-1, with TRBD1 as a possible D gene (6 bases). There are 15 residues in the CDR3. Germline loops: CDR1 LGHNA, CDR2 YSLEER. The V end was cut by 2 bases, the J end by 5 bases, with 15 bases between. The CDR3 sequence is CASSQISTGLTEAFF. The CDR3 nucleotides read TGCGCCAGCAGCCAAATCTCCACAGGGCTAACTGAAGCTTTCTTT.

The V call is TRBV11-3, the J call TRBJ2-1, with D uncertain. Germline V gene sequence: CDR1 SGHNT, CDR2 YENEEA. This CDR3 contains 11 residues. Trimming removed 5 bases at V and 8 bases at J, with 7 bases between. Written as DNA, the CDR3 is TGTGCCAGCAGCAAACAAGATGAGCAGTTCTTC. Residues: CASSKQDEQFF.

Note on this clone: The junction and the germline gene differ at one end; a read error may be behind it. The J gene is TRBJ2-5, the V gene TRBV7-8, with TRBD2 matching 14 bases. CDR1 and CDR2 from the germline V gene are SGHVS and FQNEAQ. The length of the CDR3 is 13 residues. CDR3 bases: TGTGCCAGCAGCTTGGGACTAGCGGGGGTTCAAGACTTC. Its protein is CASSLGLAGVQDF.

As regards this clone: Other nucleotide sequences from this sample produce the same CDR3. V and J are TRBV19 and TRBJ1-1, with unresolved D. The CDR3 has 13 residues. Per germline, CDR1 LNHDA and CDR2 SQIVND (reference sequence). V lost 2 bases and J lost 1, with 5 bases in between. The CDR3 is CASSIRENTEAFF. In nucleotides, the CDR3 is TGTGCCAGTAGTATACGGGAGAACACTGAAGCTTTCTTT.

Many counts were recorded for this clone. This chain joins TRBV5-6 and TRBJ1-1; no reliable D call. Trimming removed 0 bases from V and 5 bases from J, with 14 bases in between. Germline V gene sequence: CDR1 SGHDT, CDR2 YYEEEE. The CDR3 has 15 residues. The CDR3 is CASSLELGSYTEAFF. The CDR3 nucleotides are TGTGCCAGCAGCTTGGAACTGGGGAGCTATACTGAAGCTTTCTTT.

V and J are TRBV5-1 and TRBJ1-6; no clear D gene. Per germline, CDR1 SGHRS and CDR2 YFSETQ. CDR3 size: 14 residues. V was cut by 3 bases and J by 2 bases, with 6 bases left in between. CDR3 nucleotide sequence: TGCGCCAGCAGCTCCTCTCCCTATAATTCACCCCTCCACTTT. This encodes CASSSSPYNSPLHF.

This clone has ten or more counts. The CDR3 region has the DNA TGTGCCAGCAAGATAGGACAGAACTATGGCTACACCTTC. Translating it yields CASKIGQNYGYTF. This chain links TRBV6-5 with TRBJ1-2; perhaps TRBD1 as D (6 bases). This CDR3 has 13 amino acids. V lost 7 bases to trimming and J lost 2 bases, with 11 bases between them. In germline, CDR1 is MNHEY, CDR2 SVGAGI.